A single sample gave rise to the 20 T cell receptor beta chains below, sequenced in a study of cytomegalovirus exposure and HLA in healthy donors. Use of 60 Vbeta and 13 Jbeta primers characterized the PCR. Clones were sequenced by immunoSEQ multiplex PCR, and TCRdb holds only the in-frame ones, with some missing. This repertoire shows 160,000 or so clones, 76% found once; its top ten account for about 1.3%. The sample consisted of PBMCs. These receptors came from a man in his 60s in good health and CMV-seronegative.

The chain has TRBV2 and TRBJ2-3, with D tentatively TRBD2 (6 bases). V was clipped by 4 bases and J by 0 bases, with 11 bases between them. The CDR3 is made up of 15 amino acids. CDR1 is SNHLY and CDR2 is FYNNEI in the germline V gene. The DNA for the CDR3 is TGTGCCAGCAGTGGGCGGGACGCGAGCACAGATACGCAGTATTTT. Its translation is CASSGRDASTDTQYF. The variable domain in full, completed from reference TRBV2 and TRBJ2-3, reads EPEVTQTPSHQVTQMGQEVILRCVPISNHLYFYWYRQILGQKVEFLVSFYNNEISEKSEIFDDQFSVERPDGSNFTLKIRSTKLEDSAMYFCASSGRDASTDTQYFGPGTRLTVL.

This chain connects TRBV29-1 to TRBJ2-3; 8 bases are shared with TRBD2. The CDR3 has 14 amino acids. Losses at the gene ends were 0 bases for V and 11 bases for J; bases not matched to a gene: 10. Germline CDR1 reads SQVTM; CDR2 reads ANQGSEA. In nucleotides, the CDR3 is TGCAGCGTTGAAGAAGCCTCGGGAGGGGTAGAGCAGTATTTT. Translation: CSVEEASGGVEQYF.

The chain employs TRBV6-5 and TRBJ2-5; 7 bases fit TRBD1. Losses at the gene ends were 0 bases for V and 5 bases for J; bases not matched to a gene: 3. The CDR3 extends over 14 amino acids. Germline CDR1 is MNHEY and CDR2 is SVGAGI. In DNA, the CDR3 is TGTGCCAGCAGTTACTCGACAGGGCAGGAGACCCAGTACTTC. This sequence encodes CASSYSTGQETQYF.

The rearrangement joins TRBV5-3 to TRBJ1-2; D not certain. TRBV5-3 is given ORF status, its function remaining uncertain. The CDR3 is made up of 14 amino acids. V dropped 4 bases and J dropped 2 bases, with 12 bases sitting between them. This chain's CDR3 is CARSPGGENYGYTF. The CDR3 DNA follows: TGTGCCAGAAGCCCCGGTGGAGAGAACTATGGCTACACCTTC.

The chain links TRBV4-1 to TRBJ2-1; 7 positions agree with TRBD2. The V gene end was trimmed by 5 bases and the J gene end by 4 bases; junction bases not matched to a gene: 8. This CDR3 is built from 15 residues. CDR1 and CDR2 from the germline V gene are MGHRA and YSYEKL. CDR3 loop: CASSSREGTYNEQFF. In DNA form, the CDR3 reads TGCGCCAGCAGCTCGAGGGAGGGAACTTACAATGAGCAGTTCTTC.

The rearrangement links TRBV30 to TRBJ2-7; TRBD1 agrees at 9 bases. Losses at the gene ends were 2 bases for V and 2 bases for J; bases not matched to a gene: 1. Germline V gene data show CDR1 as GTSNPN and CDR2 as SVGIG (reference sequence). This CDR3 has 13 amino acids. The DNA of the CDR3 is TGTGCCTGGAGTCGGGACAGGGCCTACGAGCAGTACTTC. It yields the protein CAWSRDRAYEQYF.

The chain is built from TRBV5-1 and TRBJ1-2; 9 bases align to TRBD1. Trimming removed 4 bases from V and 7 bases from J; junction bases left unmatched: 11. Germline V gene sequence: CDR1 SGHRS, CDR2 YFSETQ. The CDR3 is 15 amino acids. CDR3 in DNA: TGCGCCAGCAGCCCGACAGGGGGGTTAATCGGTGGCTACACCTTC. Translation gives CASSPTGGLIGGYTF.

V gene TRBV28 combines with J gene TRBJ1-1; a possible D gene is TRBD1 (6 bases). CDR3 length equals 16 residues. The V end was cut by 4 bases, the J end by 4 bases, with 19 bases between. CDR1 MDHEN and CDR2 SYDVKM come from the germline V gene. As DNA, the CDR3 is TGTGCCAGCAGTTCCAACTTTCTGGGGGCCCCCACTGAAGCTTTCTTT. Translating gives CASSSNFLGAPTEAFF.

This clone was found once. The CDR3 DNA follows: TGTGCCAGCTCACCCCCTGGACTAGCGGGGGGGGCAGGAAATGAGCAGTTCTTC. Amino acids: CASSPPGLAGGAGNEQFF. This sequence joins TRBV18 and TRBJ2-1, with TRBD2 matching over 15 bases. This CDR3 has 18 residues. CDR1 is KGHSH and CDR2 is LQKENI in the germline V gene. V shed 3 bases, J shed 7 bases, and the junction held 10 bases outside the gene matches.

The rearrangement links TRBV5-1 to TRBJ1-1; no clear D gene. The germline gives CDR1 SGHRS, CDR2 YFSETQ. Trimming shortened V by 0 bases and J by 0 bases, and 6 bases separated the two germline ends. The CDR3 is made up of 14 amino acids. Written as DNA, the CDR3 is TGCGCCAGCAGCTTGGTAGAGTTGAACACTGAAGCTTTCTTT. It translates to CASSLVELNTEAFF.

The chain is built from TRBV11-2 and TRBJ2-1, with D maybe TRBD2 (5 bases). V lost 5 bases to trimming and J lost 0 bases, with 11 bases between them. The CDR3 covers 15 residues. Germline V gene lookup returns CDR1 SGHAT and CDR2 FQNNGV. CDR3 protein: CASSEGASSYNEQFF. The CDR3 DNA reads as TGTGCCAGCAGCGAGGGAGCGAGCTCCTACAATGAGCAGTTCTTC. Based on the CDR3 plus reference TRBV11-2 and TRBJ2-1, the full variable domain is EAGVAQSPRYKIIEKRQSVAFWCNPISGHATLYWYQQILGQGPKLLIQFQNNGVVDDSQLPKDRFSAERLKGVDSTLKIQPAKLEDSAVYLCASSEGASSYNEQFFGPGTRLTVL.

CDR3 in amino acids: CASGRTSGTDTQYF. CDR3 in DNA: TGTGCCAGTGGAAGGACTAGCGGAACAGATACGCAGTATTTT. The chain links TRBV19 to TRBJ2-3, with 10 bases that match TRBD2. V trimming: 8 bases; J trimming: 3 bases; junction bases outside the gene matches: 5. Germline lookup yields CDR1 LNHDA and CDR2 SQIVND (reference sequence). There are 14 residues in the CDR3.

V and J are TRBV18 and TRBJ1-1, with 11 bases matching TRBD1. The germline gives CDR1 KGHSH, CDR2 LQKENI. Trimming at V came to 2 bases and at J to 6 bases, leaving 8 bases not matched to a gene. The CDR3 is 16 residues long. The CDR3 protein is CASSPRTGGGFAEAFF. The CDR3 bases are TGTGCCAGCTCACCAAGGACAGGGGGCGGTTTCGCTGAAGCTTTCTTT.

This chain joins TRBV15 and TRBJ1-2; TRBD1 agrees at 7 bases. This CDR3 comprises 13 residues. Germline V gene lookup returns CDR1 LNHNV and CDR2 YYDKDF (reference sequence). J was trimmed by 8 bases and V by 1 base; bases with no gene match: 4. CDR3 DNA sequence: TGTGCCACCAGCAGAGGAGGGGGCGAGGGCTACACCTTC. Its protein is CATSRGGGEGYTF.

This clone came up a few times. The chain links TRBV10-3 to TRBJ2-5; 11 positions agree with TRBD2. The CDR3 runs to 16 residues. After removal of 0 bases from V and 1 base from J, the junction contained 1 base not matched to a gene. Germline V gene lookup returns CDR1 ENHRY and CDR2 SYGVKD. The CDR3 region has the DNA TGTGCCATCAGTGAGTCGACTAGCGGGATCCAAGAGACCCAGTACTTC. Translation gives CAISESTSGIQETQYF.

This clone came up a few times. The CDR3 loop reads CASKDRVYEQYF. CDR3 sequence (DNA): TGTGCCAGCAAGGACAGGGTCTACGAGCAGTACTTC. This sequence joins TRBV6-1 and TRBJ2-7; TRBD1 agrees at 8 bases. Germline V gives CDR1 MNHNS, CDR2 SASEGT. Unmatched junction bases numbered 2, after V lost 7 bases and J lost 3 bases. The CDR3 covers 12 residues.

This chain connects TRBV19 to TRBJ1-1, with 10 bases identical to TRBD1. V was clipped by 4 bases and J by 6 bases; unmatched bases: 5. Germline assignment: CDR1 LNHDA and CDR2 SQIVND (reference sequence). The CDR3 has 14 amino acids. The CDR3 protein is CASSRGQGRAEAFF. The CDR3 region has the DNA TGTGCCAGTAGTAGGGGACAGGGGCGGGCTGAAGCTTTCTTT.

The CDR3 is CASTRGGRASYNEQFF. CDR3 nucleotide sequence: TGTGCCAGTACCCGGGGCGGGAGGGCCTCCTACAATGAGCAGTTCTTC. The chain employs TRBV19 and TRBJ2-1, with 9 bases identical to TRBD2. Germline V gene sequence: CDR1 LNHDA, CDR2 SQIVND (reference sequence). V lost 7 bases and J lost 0; bases outside the gene matches: 7. CDR3 length equals 16 residues.

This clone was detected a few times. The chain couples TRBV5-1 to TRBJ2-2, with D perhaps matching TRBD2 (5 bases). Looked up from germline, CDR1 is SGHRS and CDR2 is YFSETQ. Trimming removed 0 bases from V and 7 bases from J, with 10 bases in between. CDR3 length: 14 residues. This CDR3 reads CASSLGPAGGELFF. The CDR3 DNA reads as TGCGCCAGCAGCTTGGGCCCGGCGGGCGGGGAGCTGTTTTTT.

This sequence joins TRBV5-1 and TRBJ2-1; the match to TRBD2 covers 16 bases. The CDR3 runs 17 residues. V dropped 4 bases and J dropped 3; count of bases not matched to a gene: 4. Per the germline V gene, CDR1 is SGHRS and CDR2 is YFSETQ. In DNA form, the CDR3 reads TGCGCCAGCAGCCCGGGACTAGCGGGAGGGCTCTACAATGAGCAGTTCTTC. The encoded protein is CASSPGLAGGLYNEQFF.